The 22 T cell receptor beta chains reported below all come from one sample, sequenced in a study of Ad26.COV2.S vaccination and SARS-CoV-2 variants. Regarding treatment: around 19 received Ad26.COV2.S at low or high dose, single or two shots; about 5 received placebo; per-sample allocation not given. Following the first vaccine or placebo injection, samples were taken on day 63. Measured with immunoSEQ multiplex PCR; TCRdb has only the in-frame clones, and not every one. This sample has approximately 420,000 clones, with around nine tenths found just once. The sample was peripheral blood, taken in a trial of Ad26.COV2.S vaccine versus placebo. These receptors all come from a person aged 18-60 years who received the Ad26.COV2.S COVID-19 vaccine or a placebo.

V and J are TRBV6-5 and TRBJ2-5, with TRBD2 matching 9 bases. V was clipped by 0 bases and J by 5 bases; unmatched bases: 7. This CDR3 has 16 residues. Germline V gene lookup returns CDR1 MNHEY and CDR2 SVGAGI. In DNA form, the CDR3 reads TGTGCCAGCAGTTACTCGGCGGGGGGGCTTGGGGAGACCCAGTACTTC. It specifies CASSYSAGGLGETQYF.

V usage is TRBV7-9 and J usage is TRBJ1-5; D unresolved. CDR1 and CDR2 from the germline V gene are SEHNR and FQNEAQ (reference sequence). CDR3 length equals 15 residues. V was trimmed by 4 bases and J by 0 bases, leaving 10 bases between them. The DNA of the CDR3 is TGTGCCAGCAGCTCCTCAAGCCCTAGCAATCAGCCCCAGCATTTT. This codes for CASSSSSPSNQPQHF.

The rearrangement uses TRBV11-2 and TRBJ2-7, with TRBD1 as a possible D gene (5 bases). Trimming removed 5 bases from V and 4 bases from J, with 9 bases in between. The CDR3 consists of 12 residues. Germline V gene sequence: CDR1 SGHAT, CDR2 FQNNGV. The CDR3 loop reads CASSHSGYEQYF. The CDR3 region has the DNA TGTGCCAGCAGCCACTCAGGGTACGAGCAGTACTTC.

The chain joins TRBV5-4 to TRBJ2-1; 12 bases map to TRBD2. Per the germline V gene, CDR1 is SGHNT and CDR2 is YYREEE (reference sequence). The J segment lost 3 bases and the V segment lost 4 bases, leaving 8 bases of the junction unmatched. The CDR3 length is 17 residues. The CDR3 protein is CASSGLRTSGNYNEQFF. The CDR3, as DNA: TGTGCCAGCAGCGGACTACGGACTAGCGGGAACTACAATGAGCAGTTCTTC.

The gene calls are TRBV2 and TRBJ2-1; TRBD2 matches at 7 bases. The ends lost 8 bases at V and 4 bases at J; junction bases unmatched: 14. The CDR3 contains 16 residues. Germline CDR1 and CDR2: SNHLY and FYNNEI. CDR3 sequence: CASLPALSGVYNEQFF. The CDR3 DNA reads TGTGCCAGCTTGCCGGCCTTGAGCGGGGTTTACAATGAGCAGTTCTTC.

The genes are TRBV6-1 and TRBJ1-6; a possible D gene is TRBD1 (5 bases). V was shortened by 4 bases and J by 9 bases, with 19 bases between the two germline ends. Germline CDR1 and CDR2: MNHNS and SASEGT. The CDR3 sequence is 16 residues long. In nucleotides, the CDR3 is TGTGCCAGCAGTGGCTCGGCGGGGGAGGCAGGTTCACCCCTCCACTTT. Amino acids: CASSGSAGEAGSPLHF.

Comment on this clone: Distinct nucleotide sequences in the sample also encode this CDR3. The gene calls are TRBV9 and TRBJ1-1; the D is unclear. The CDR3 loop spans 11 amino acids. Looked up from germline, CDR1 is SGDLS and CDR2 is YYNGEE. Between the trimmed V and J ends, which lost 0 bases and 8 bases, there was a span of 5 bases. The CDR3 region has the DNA TGTGCCAGCAGCGTAGGGGCAGAAGCTTTCTTT. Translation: CASSVGAEAFF.

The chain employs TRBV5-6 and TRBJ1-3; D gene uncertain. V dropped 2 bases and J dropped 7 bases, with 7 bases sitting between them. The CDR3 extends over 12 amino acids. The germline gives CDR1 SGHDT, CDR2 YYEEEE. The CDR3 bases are TGTGCCAGCAGCTTAGGAGCGAACACCATATATTTT. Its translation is CASSLGANTIYF.

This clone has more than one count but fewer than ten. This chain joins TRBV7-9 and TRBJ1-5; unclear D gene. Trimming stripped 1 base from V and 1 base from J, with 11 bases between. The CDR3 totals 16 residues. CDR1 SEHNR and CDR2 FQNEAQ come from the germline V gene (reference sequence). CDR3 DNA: TGTGCCAGCAGCTTAGGCGGGGTATTAAGCAATCAGCCCCAGCATTTT. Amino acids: CASSLGGVLSNQPQHF.

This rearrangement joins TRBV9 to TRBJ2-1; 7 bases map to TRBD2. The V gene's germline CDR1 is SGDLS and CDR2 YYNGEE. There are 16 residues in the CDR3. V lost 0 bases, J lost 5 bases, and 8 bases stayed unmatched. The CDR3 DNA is TGTGCCAGCAGCGTAGCTTCGGGGCTAGCGGACAATGAGCAGTTCTTC. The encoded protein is CASSVASGLADNEQFF. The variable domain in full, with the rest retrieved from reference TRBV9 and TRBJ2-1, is DSGVTQTPKHLITATGQRVTLRCSPRSGDLSVYWYQQSLDQGLQFLIQYYNGEERAKGNILERFSAQQFPDLHSELNLSSLELGDSALYFCASSVASGLADNEQFFGPGTRLTVL.

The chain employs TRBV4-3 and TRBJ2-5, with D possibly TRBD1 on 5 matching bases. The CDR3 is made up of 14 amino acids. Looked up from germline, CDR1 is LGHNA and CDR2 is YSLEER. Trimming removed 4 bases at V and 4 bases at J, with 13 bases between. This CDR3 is CASSPRAGRETQYF. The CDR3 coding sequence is TGCGCCAGCAGCCCCCGGGCAGGGCGAGAGACCCAGTACTTC.

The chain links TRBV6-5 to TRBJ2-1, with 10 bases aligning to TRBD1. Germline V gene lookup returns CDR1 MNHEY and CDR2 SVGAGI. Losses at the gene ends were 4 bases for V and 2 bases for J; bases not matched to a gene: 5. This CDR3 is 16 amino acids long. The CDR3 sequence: CASSSRQGAAYNEQFF. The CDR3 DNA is TGTGCCAGCAGTTCCCGACAGGGGGCGGCCTACAATGAGCAGTTCTTC.

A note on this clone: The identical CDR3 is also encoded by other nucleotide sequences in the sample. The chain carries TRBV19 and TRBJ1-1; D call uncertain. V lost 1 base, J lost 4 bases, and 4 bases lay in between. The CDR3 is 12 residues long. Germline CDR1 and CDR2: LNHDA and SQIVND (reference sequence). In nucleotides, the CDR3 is TGTGCCAGTAGTATAGGGAGCACTGAAGCTTTCTTT. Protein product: CASSIGSTEAFF.

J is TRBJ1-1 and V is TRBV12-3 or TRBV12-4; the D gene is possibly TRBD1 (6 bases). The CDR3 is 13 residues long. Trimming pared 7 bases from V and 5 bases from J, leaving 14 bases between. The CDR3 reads CASTRGGQTEAFF. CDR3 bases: TGTGCCAGCACCCGGGGGGGGCAAACTGAAGCTTTCTTT.

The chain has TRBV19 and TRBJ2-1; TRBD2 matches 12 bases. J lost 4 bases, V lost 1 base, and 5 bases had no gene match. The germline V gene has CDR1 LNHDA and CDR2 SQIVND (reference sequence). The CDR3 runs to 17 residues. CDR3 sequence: CASSIGGLAGRYNEQFF. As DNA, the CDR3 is TGTGCCAGTAGTATAGGTGGACTAGCGGGGAGATACAATGAGCAGTTCTTC.

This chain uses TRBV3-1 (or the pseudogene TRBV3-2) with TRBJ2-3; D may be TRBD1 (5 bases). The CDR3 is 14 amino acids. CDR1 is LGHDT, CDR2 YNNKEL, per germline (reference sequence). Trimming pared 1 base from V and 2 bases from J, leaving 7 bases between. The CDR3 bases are TGTGCCAGCAGCCAAGTCAGGGTCACAGATACGCAGTATTTT. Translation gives CASSQVRVTDTQYF.

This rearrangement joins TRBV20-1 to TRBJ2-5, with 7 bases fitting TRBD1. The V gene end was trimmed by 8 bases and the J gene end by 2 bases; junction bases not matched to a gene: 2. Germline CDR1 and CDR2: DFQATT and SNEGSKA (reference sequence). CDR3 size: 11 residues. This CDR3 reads CSLQGQETQYF. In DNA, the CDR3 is TGCAGTTTACAGGGGCAAGAGACCCAGTACTTC.

This CDR3 is CASSDTQGWEAFF. The CDR3 DNA is TGCGCCAGCAGCGATACCCAGGGGTGGGAAGCTTTCTTT. This chain connects TRBV5-1 to TRBJ1-1; maybe TRBD1 (6 bases). Germline loops: CDR1 SGHRS, CDR2 YFSETQ. Deletions cut 4 bases from V and 8 bases from J, with 15 bases between. The length of the CDR3 is 13 residues.

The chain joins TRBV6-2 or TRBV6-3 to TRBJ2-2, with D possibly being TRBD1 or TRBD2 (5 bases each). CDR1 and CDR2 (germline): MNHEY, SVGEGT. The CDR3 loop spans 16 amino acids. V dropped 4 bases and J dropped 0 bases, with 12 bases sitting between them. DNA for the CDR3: TGTGCCAGCAGTTCGGTGGGGGTATCGAACACCGGGGAGCTGTTTTTT. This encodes CASSSVGVSNTGELFF.

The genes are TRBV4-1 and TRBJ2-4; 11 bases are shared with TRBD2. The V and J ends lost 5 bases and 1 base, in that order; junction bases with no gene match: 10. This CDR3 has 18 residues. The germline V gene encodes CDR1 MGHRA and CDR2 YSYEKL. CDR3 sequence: CASSMGIAGGAAKNIQYF. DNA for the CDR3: TGCGCCAGCAGCATGGGTATAGCGGGGGGGGCGGCCAAAAACATTCAGTACTTC.

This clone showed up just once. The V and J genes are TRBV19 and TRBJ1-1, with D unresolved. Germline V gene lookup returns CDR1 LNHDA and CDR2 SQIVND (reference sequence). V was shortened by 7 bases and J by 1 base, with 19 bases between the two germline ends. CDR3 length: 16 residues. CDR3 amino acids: CASKWGSGVANTEAFF. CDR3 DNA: TGTGCCAGTAAATGGGGTTCCGGGGTAGCGAACACTGAAGCTTTCTTT.

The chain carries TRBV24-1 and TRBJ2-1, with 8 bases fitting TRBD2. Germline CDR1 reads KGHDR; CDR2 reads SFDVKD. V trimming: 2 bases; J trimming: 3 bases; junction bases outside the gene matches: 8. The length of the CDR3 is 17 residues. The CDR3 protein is CATSDSHRGGIYNEQFF. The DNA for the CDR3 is TGTGCCACCAGTGATTCTCATCGGGGGGGAATCTACAATGAGCAGTTCTTC.